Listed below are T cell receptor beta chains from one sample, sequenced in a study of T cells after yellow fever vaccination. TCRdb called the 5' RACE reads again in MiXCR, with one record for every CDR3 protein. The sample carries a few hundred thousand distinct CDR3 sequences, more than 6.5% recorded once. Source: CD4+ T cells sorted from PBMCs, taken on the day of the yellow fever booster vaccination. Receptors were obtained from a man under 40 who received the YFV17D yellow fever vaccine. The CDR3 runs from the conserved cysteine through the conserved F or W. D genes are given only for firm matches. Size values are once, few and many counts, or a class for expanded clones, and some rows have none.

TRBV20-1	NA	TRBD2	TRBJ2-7	CSARDPAGVNSYEQYF	TGCAGTGCTAGAGATCCCGCGGGAGTGAACTCCTACGAGCAGTACTTC
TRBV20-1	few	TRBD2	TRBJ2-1	CSALGLAGEQFF	TGCAGTGCTCTGGGACTAGCGGGTGAGCAGTTCTTC
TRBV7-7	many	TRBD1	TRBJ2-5	CASSLGQPQETQYF	TGTGCTAGCAGCTTGGGACAGCCCCAAGAGACCCAGTACTTC
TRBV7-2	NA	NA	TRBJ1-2	CASSLSPIGANYGYTF	TGTGCCAGCAGCTTATCCCCGATAGGAGCTAACTATGGCTACACCTTC
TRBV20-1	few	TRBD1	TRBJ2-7	CSASGTGVLFEQYF	TGCAGTGCTAGCGGGACAGGGGTTTTATTCGAGCAGTACTTC
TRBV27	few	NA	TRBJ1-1	CASTKARVGRDTEAFF	TGTGCCAGCACAAAAGCGAGAGTTGGCAGGGACACTGAAGCTTTCTTT
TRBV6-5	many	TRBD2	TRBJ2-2	CASSYVLAGVSTGELFF	TGTGCCAGCAGTTACGTTTTGGCGGGAGTAAGCACCGGGGAGCTGTTTTTT
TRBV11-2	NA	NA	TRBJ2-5	CASSLGTHTQETQYF	TGTGCCAGCAGCTTAGGTACGCACACCCAAGAGACCCAGTACTTC
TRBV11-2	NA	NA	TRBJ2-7	CASNLDSYEQYF	TGTGCCAGCAACTTAGATAGCTACGAGCAGTACTTC
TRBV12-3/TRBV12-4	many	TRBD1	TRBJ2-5	CASSQYPQGAEKTQYF	TGTGCCAGCAGCCAATACCCACAGGGGGCGGAAAAGACCCAGTACTTC
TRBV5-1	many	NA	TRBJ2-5	CASSLKNLLRGVQETQYF	TGCGCCAGCAGCTTGAAAAACCTTCTCAGGGGAGTCCAAGAGACCCAGTACTTC
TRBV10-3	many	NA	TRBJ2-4	CATQTSNIQYF	TGTGCCACTCAAACGTCGAACATTCAGTACTTC